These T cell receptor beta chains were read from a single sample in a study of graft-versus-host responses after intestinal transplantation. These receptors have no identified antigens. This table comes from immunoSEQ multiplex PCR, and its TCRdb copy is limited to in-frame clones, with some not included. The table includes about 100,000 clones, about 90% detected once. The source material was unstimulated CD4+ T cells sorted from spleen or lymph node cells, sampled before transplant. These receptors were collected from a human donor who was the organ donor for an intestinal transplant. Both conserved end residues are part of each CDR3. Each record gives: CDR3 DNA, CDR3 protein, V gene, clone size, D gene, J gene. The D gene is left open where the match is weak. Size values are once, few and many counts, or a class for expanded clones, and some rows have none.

TGTGCCAGCAGTTTAGACCTAGCGGGGTACGAGCAGTACTTC CASSLDLAGYEQYF TRBV28 - TRBD2 TRBJ2-7
TGTGCCAGCAGCTTCGGCGGACAGCGAAGCAATCAGCCCCAGCATTTT CASSFGGQRSNQPQHF TRBV5-6 - - TRBJ1-5
TGCGCCAGCAGGAACCGCGGGGGGGGCACAGATACGCAGTATTTT CASRNRGGGTDTQYF TRBV5-1 once TRBD2 TRBJ2-3
TGTGCCAGCAGTTTACTGCGCGGGAGCCGCACAGATACGCAGTATTTT CASSLLRGSRTDTQYF TRBV27 - TRBD2 TRBJ2-3
TGTGCCATCAGCGCGGAGGGGGGCGGCAATCAGCCCCAGCATTTT CAISAEGGGNQPQHF TRBV10-3 once - TRBJ1-5
TGTGCCATCAGACAAGGACTAGCGGGAAACAATGAGCAGTTCTTC CAIRQGLAGNNEQFF TRBV10-3 few TRBD2 TRBJ2-1
TGTGCCAGCAGTGAAATGAGGACGGGGAATCAGCCCCAGCATTTT CASSEMRTGNQPQHF TRBV6-1 - - TRBJ1-5
TGCGCCAGCAGCTCGGGACTAGCGGGAACCCAAGAGACCCAGTACTTC CASSSGLAGTQETQYF TRBV5-1 - TRBD2 TRBJ2-5
TGTGCCAGCAGCTTGGACAGGCCCACCGGGGAGCTGTTTTTT CASSLDRPTGELFF TRBV7-9 once TRBD1 TRBJ2-2
TGTGCCAGCCTGAGTCGATTCACAGATACGCAGTATTTT CASLSRFTDTQYF TRBV6-6 - - TRBJ2-3
TGTGCCAGTAAACCGGGACAGGAAAATGAAAAACTGTTTTTT CASKPGQENEKLFF TRBV25-1 once TRBD1 TRBJ1-4
TGTGCCAGCAGTGAAGCGTGGGGGACAGGGGGCAATCAGCCCCAGCATTTT CASSEAWGTGGNQPQHF TRBV6-1 - TRBD1 TRBJ1-5
TGTGCCAGCAGTGAAGGCGGGGTTGCACCCTGGGGCACTGAAGCTTTCTTT CASSEGGVAPWGTEAFF TRBV6-1 - - TRBJ1-1
TGCGCCAGCAGCCATCCATGGGTAACGGATGAGCAGTTCTTC CASSHPWVTDEQFF TRBV5-1 - - TRBJ2-1
TGTGCCAGCAGTTACTCGTCGGGGGCCGGGTACGAGCAGTACTTC CASSYSSGAGYEQYF TRBV6-6 - - TRBJ2-7
TGTGCCAGCACAGGTCCGCTAGTATGGGATACGCAGTATTTT CASTGPLVWDTQYF TRBV25-1 once - TRBJ2-3
TGTGCCAGCAGCTTTACAGGGGAGGGTTCACCCCTCCACTTT CASSFTGEGSPLHF TRBV5-5 - TRBD1 TRBJ1-6
TGTGCCAGCAGCTTGGGGACTAGCTCCACCTACAATGAGCAGTTCTTC CASSLGTSSTYNEQFF TRBV5-4 - TRBD2 TRBJ2-1
TGTGCCAGTAGTATGGACCGGGACAGGGCTAACTATGGCTACACCTTC CASSMDRDRANYGYTF TRBV19 - TRBD1 TRBJ1-2
TGTGCCTGGAGTGAGGGTTTGAGTCGCAATCAGCCCCAGCATTTT CAWSEGLSRNQPQHF TRBV30 - - TRBJ1-5
TGTGCCAGCAGTTTATTCGGTGAGCAGTTCTTC CASSLFGEQFF TRBV27 - - TRBJ2-1
TGTGCCACCAGCAGAGATCCTTGGCCGGATAGCAATCAGCCCCAGCATTTT CATSRDPWPDSNQPQHF TRBV15 - - TRBJ1-5
TGTGCCAGCAGCTTGGTTTCTAGCGGCTCAGATACGCAGTATTTT CASSLVSSGSDTQYF TRBV5-4 few TRBD2 TRBJ2-3
TGTGCCACCGGAAAGGACTTAGGGGGCGTGGGCAATCAGCCCCAGCATTTT CATGKDLGGVGNQPQHF TRBV2 - TRBD1 TRBJ1-5
TGTGCCAGCAGTGAAGCACCATTTCAGCCCCAGCATTTT CASSEAPFQPQHF TRBV6-1 - - TRBJ1-5
TGCGCCAGCAGCCTCCCGGGGACAGCCTATGGCTACACCTTC CASSLPGTAYGYTF TRBV4-1 - TRBD1 TRBJ1-2
TGTGCCATCAGTGTGGGACAGGGGAACTATGGCTACACCTTC CAISVGQGNYGYTF TRBV10-3 - TRBD1 TRBJ1-2